This TCR beta chain was obtained from a study of beta chain features in type 1 diabetes. This clone was observed at least ten times. Its antigen remains unknown. With 3 bases clipped from V and 0 bases from J, the junction kept 2 bases outside the gene matches. The CDR3 contains 14 residues. CDR1 and CDR2 from the germline V gene are SSHAT and FNYEAQ (reference sequence). The study, taken as a whole, reports: In every one of the four CD4+ subsets, TCRB CDR3s were moderately but significantly shorter in Type 1 diabetes patients.

The isolated RNA, all of it, was reverse transcribed, so expressed TCRB transcripts were what got sequenced. This table comes from immunoSEQ multiplex PCR, and its TCRdb copy is limited to in-frame clones, with some not included. The table includes 120,000 to 150,000 clones, 10% to 15% detected once. The sequence was obtained from a man younger than 35 with type 1 diabetes. The chain employs TRBV7-7 and TRBJ2-7; 7 bases are shared with TRBD1. The material sequenced was central memory CD4+ T cells from blood. The CDR3 coding sequence is TGTGCCAGCAGCTTGGGGACAGCCTCCTACGAGCAGTACTTC. Its protein is CASSLGTASYEQYF. Supplemented by reference TRBV7-7 and TRBJ2-7, the full variable domain reads GAGVSQSPRYKVTKRGQDVTLRCDPISSHATLYWYQQALGQGPEFLTYFNYEAQPDKSGLPSDRFSAERPEGSISTLTIQRTEQRDSAMYRCASSLGTASYEQYFGPGTRLTVT.